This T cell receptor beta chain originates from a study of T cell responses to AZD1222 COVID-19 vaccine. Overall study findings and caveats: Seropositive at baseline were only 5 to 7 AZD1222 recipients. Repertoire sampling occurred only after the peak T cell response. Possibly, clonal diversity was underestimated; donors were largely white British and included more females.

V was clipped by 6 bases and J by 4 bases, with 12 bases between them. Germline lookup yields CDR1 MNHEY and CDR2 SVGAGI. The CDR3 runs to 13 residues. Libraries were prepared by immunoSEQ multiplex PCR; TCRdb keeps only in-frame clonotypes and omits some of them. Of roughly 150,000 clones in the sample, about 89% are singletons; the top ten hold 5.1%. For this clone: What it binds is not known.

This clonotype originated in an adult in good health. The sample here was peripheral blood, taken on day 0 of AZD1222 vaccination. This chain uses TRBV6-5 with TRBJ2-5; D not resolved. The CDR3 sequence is CASRKLVLETQYF. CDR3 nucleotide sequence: TGTGCCAGCAGAAAGCTAGTGCTAGAGACCCAGTACTTC.